The clone carrying this T cell receptor beta chain was seen only a few times. Its antigen is undetermined. The entry originates in a study of vaccination and CD4 T cells after COVID-19. The study sequenced cultured CD4+ T cell DNA using the Oncomine TCR Beta short-read assay. One entry per CDR3 protein, called by TCRdb with MiXCR from the PCR reads. The sample consists of 15,000 to 20,000 distinct CDR3 sequences, about 73% of them appearing once. V shed 0 bases, J shed 8 bases, and the junction held 6 bases outside the gene matches. The CDR3 runs 14 residues. Germline V gene data show CDR1 as MNHEY and CDR2 as SVGAGI. The treatment was: roughly 10-day PBMC culture with coronavirus spike peptide pools or control peptides (ViraFEST assay). On day 3 and again on day 7, fresh IL-2 medium was used to replace half the medium.

Source material: CD4+ T cells from blood, cultured in vitro. This clonotype was sampled from a human donor who had recovered from COVID-19. The chain uses TRBV6-5 and TRBJ1-1, with 7 bases identical to TRBD1. CDR3 sequence: CASSYSGTEREAFF. Here the CDR3 DNA reads TGTGCCAGCAGTTACTCTGGGACAGAACGGGAAGCTTTCTTT.